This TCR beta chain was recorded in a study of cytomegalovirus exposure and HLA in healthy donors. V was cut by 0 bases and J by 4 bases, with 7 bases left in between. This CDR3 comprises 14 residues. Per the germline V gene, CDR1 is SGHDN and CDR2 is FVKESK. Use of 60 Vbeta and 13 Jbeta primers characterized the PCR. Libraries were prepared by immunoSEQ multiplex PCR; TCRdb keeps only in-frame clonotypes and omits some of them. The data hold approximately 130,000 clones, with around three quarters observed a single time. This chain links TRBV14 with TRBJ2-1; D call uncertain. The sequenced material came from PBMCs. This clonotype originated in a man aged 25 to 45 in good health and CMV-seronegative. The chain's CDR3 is CASSQDPVYNEQFF. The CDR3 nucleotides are TGTGCCAGCAGCCAAGATCCGGTGTACAATGAGCAGTTCTTC.